This TCR beta chain is from a study of OX40 agonist ivuxolimab in advanced cancers. CDR3 length equals 17 residues. Germline V gives CDR1 MDHEN, CDR2 SYDVKM. V trimming: 2 bases; J trimming: 1 base; junction bases outside the gene matches: 2. The protocol was immunoSEQ multiplex PCR, while the TCRdb copy is restricted to in-frame clones and leaves out a portion. The sample includes 75,000 to 95,000 clones, 80% to 95% of them seen just once. This clonotype originated in an adult with an advanced solid tumor such as melanoma, head and neck, liver or kidney cancer. The input for sequencing was CD4+ or CD8+ T cells sorted from blood, taken in a trial of the OX40 agonist ivuxolimab. This chain links TRBV28 with TRBJ2-6, with TRBD1 identical over 10 bases. The CDR3 coding sequence is TGTGCCAGCAGTTTAGGGACAGGGGCTTCTGGGGCCAACGTCCTGACTTTC. Its protein product is CASSLGTGASGANVLTF.